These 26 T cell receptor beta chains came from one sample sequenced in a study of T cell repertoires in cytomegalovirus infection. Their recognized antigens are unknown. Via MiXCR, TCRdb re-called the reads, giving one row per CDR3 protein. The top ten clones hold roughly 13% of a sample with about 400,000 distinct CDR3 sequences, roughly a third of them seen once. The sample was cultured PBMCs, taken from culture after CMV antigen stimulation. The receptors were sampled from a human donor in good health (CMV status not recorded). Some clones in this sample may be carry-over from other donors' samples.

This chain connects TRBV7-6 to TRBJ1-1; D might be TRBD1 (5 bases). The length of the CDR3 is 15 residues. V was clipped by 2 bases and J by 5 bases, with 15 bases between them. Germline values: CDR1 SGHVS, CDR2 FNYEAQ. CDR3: CASSLTQGRYTEAFF. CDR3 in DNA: TGTGCCAGCAGCTTAACGCAGGGTCGGTATACTGAAGCTTTCTTT.

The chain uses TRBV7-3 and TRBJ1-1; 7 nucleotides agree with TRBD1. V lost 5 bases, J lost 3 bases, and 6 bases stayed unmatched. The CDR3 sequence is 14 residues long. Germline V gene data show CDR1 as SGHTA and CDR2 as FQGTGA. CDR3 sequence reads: CASSGQQGYTEAFF. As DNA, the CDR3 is TGTGCCAGCAGCGGACAACAGGGGTACACTGAAGCTTTCTTT.

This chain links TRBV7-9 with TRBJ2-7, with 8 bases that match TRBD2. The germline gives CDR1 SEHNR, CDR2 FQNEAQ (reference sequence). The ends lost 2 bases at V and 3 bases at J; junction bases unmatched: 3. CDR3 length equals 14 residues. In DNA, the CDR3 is TGTGCCAGCAGCTTAAGCAGCGGGGGCTACGAGCAGTACTTC. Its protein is CASSLSSGGYEQYF.

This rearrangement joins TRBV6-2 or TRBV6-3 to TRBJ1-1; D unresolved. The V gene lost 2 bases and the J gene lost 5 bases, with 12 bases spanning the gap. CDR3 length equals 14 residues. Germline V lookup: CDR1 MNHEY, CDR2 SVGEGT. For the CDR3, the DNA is TGTGCCAGCAGTTACCGATTGGGAGGAACTGAAGCTTTCTTT. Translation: CASSYRLGGTEAFF.

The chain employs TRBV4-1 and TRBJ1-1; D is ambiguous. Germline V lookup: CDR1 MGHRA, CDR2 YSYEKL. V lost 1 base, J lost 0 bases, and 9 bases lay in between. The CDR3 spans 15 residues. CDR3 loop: CASSQGLGLNTEAFF. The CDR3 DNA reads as TGCGCCAGCAGCCAAGGGCTAGGGCTGAACACTGAAGCTTTCTTT.

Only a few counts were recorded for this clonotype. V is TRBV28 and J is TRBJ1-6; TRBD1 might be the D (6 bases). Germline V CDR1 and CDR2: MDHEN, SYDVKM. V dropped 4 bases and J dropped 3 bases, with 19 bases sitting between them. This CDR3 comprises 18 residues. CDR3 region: CASSSSGGGLIYNSPLHF. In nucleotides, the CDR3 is TGTGCCAGCAGTTCCTCGGGGGGGGGGCTTATCTATAATTCACCCCTCCACTTT.

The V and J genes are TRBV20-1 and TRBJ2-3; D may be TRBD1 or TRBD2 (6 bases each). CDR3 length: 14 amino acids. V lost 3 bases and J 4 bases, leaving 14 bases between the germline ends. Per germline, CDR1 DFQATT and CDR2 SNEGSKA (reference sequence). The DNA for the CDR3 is TGCAGTGCTAGTGGGGGGCCTGAGTCAGATACGCAGTATTTT. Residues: CSASGGPESDTQYF.

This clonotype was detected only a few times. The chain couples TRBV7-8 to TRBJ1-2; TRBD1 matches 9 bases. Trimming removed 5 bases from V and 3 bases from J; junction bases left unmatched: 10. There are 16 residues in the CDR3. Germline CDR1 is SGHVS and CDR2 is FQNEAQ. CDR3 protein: CASSPRTGEGYYGYTF. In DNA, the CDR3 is TGTGCCAGCAGCCCACGGACAGGGGAAGGCTACTATGGCTACACCTTC.

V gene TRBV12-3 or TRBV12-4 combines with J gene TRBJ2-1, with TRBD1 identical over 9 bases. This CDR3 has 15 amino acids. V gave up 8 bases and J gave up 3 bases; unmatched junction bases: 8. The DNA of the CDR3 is TGTGCCAGCGTGGGAGGGACAGGGCTCTACAATGAGCAGTTCTTC. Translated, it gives CASVGGTGLYNEQFF.

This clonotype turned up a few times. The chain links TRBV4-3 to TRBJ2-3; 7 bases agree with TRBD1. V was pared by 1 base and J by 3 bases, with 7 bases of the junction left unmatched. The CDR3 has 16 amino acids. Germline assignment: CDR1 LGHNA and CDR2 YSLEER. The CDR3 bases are TGCGCCAGCAGCCAAGTCTGGCAGGGGGTTACAGATACGCAGTATTTT. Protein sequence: CASSQVWQGVTDTQYF.

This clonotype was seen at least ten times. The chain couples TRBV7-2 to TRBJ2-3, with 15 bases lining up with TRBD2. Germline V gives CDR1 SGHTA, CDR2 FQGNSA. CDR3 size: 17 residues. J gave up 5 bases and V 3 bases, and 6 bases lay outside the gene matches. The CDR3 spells CASSFGLAGGPGDTQYF. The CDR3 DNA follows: TGTGCCAGCAGCTTTGGACTAGCGGGAGGGCCGGGAGATACGCAGTATTTT.

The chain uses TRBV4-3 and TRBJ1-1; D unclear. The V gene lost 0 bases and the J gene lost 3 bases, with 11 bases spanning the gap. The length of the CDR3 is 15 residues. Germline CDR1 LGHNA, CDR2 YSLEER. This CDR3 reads CASSQERSGYTEAFF. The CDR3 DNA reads TGCGCCAGCAGCCAAGAGAGATCAGGTTACACTGAAGCTTTCTTT.

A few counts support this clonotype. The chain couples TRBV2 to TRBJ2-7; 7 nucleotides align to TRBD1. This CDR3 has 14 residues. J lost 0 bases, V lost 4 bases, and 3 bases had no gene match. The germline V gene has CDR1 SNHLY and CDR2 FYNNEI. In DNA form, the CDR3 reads TGTGCCAGCAGTGCGGGACAGAGCTCCTACGAGCAGTACGTC. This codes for CASSAGQSSYEQYV.

CDR3 sequence (DNA): TGTGCCTGGAGGGGACAGGGGGCGAAGACCCAGTACTTC. Encoded protein: CAWRGQGAKTQYF. The chain joins TRBV30 to TRBJ2-5; 12 positions agree with TRBD1. J gave up 6 bases and V 3 bases, and 2 bases lay outside the gene matches. CDR3 length: 13 residues. Germline V CDR1 and CDR2: GTSNPN, SVGIG (reference sequence).

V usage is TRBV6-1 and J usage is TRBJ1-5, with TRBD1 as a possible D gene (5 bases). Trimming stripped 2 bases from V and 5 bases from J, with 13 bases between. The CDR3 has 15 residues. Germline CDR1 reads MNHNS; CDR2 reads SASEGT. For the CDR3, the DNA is TGTGCCAGCAGTGAAATAGGACACTTCGATCAGCCCCAGCATTTT. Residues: CASSEIGHFDQPQHF.

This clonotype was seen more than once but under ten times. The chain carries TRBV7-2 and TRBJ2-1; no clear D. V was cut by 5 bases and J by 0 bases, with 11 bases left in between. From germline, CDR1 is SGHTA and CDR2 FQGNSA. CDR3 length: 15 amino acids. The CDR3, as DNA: TGTGCCAGCAGCACTGATACCAGCTCCTACAATGAGCAGTTCTTC. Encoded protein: CASSTDTSSYNEQFF.

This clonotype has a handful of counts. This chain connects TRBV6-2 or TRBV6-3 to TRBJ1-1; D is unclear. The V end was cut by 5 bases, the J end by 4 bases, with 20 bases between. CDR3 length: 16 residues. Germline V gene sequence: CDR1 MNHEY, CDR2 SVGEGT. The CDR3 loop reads CASSPRTGRASTEAFF. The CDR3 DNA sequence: TGTGCCAGCAGTCCGCGGACCGGACGGGCTAGCACTGAAGCTTTCTTT.

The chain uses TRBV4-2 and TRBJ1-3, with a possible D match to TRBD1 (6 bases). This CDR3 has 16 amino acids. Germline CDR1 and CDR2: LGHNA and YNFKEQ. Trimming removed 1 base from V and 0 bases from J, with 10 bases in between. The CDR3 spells CASSQADRHSGNTIYF. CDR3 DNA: TGTGCCAGCAGCCAAGCCGACAGGCACTCTGGAAACACCATATATTTT.

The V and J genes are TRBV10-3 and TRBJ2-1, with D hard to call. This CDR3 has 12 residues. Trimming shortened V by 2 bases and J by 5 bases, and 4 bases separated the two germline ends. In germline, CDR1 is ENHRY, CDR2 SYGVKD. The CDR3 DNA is TGTGCCATCAGTGAGATAGACAATGAGCAGTTCTTC. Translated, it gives CAISEIDNEQFF.

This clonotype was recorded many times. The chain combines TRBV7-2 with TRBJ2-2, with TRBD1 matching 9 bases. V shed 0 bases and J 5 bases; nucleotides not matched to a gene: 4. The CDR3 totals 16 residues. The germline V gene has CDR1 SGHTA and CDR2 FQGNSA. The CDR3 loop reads CASSLALGQGTGELFF. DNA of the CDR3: TGTGCCAGCAGCTTAGCGCTCGGACAGGGGACCGGGGAGCTGTTTTTT.

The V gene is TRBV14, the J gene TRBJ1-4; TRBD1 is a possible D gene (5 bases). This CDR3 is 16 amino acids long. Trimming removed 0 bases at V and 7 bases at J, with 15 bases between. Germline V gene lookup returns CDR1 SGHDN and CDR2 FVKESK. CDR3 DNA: TGTGCCAGCAGCCAAGAAATCGGGGGGAGTGGTGAAAAACTGTTTTTT. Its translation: CASSQEIGGSGEKLFF.

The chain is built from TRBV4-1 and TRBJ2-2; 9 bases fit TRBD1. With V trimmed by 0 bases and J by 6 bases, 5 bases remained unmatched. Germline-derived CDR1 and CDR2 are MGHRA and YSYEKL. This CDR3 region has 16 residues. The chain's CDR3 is CASSQDPTGGSGELFF. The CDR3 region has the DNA TGCGCCAGCAGCCAAGACCCGACAGGGGGGTCCGGGGAGCTGTTTTTT.

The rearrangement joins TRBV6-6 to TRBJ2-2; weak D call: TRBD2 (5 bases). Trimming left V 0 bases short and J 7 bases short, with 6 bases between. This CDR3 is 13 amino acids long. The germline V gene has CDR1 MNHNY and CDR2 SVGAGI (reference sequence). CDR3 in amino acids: CASSYSLGGELFF. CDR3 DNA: TGTGCCAGCAGTTACTCACTAGGCGGGGAGCTGTTTTTT.

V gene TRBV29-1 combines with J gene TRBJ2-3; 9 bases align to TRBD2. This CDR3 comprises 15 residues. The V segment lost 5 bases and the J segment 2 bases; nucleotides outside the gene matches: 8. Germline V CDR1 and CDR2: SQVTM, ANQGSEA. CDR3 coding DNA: TGCAGCGTTCAGGGAGCGGGAGGTCCCACAGATACGCAGTATTTT. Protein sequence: CSVQGAGGPTDTQYF.

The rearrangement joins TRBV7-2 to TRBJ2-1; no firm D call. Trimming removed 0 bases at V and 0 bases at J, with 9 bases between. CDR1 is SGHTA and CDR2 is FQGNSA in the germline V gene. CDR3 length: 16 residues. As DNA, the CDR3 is TGTGCCAGCAGCTTAGCGCGATCGAGCTCCTACAATGAGCAGTTCTTC. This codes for CASSLARSSSYNEQFF.

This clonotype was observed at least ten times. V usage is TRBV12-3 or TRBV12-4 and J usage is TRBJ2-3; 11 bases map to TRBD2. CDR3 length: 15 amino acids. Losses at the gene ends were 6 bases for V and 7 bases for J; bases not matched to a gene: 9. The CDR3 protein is CASRLAGALPYTQYF. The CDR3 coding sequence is TGTGCCAGCAGACTAGCGGGAGCGCTGCCGTATACGCAGTATTTT.